These 19 T cell receptor beta chains came from one sample sequenced in a study of early T cells in non-severe SARS-CoV-2 infection. In TCRdb, the 5' RACE reads were re-called with MiXCR into one record per CDR3 protein. Of 87,000 or so distinct CDR3 sequences listed, over 9% were seen once; the top ten hold over 6%. The source material was whole blood. Receptor source: an adult who was a healthcare worker with PCR-confirmed SARS-CoV-2 infection or an uninfected control (not recorded which).

This clonotype was observed at least ten times. The V call is TRBV5-1, the J call TRBJ2-5; 9 bases are a match to TRBD1. Losses at the gene ends were 3 bases for V and 5 bases for J; bases not matched to a gene: 8. Germline CDR1 and CDR2: SGHRS and YFSETQ. The length of the CDR3 is 15 residues. DNA of the CDR3: TGCGCCAGCAGCTACTGGACAGGGGTCGGGGAGACCCAGTACTTC. It specifies CASSYWTGVGETQYF.

This chain connects TRBV19 to TRBJ1-4, with D possibly being TRBD1 (6 bases). The CDR3 covers 18 residues. V lost 9 bases to trimming and J lost 1 base, with 24 bases between them. The germline V gene has CDR1 LNHDA and CDR2 SQIVND (reference sequence). The CDR3 protein is CASPTGKRVSETNEKLFF. CDR3 DNA: TGTGCCAGCCCCACAGGGAAAAGAGTATCGGAAACTAATGAAAAACTGTTTTTT. The whole variable domain, filled in from reference TRBV19 and TRBJ1-4, reads DGGITQSPKYLFRKEGQNVTLSCEQNLNHDAMYWYRQDPGQGLRLIYYSQIVNDFQKGDIAEGYSVSREKKESFPLTVTSAQKNPTAFYLCASPTGKRVSETNEKLFFGSGTQLSVL.

The chain carries TRBV11-2 and TRBJ2-1; no reliable D call. The CDR3 has 14 residues. The V gene's germline CDR1 is SGHAT and CDR2 FQNNGV. Trimming cost V 5 bases and J 6 bases, with 14 bases left between them. CDR3: CASSVNFIGNEQFF. The CDR3 coding sequence is TGTGCCAGCAGCGTCAATTTCATAGGCAATGAGCAGTTCTTC. Drawing the rest from reference TRBV11-2 and TRBJ2-1, the complete variable domain is EAGVAQSPRYKIIEKRQSVAFWCNPISGHATLYWYQQILGQGPKLLIQFQNNGVVDDSQLPKDRFSAERLKGVDSTLKIQPAKLEDSAVYLCASSVNFIGNEQFFGPGTRLTVL.

There are a few counts of this clonotype. The chain has TRBV6-2 or TRBV6-3 and TRBJ2-2; D unresolved. With 6 bases removed from V and 7 bases from J, the gap between germline ends came to 9 bases. The CDR3 spans 12 residues. CDR1 and CDR2 (germline): MNHEY, SVGEGT. The CDR3 region has the DNA TGTGCCAGCAGCCGGAGAAGCGGGGAGCTGTTTTTT. Protein sequence: CASSRRSGELFF.

This chain joins TRBV19 and TRBJ1-5; D remains unclear. Trimming left V 3 bases short and J 0 bases short, with 9 bases between. The length of the CDR3 is 15 residues. Germline V gene sequence: CDR1 LNHDA, CDR2 SQIVND (reference sequence). The CDR3 region has the DNA TGTGCCAGTAGTATTAATGGTGATAGCAATCAGCCCCAGCATTTT. This gives the protein CASSINGDSNQPQHF.

V usage is TRBV5-1 and J usage is TRBJ2-1, with 11 positions matching TRBD2. The CDR3 consists of 18 residues. Germline CDR1 is SGHRS and CDR2 is YFSETQ. Trimming at V came to 0 bases and at J to 3 bases, leaving 8 bases not matched to a gene. CDR3 sequence reads: CASSLGLAGQRGYNEQFF. The CDR3 coding sequence is TGCGCCAGCAGCTTGGGACTAGCGGGACAGCGGGGCTACAATGAGCAGTTCTTC.

This clonotype was seen ten or more times. This chain links TRBV9 with TRBJ2-7; D may be TRBD1 (5 bases). The CDR3 loop spans 14 amino acids. V lost 4 bases and J 3 bases, leaving 14 bases between the germline ends. Germline V gene lookup returns CDR1 SGDLS and CDR2 YYNGEE. CDR3 sequence reads: CASSPQGSVYEQYF. The CDR3 DNA is TGTGCCAGCAGCCCCCAGGGAAGCGTCTACGAGCAGTACTTC.

The rearrangement links TRBV12-5 to TRBJ1-2; possibly TRBD1 for D (6 bases). Trimming removed 5 bases from V and 2 bases from J, with 18 bases in between. Germline values: CDR1 LGHNT, CDR2 FRNRAP. This CDR3 is built from 16 residues. CDR3 region: CASGPRVQGKNYGYTF. The CDR3, as DNA: TGTGCTAGTGGTCCCCGCGTGCAGGGGAAAAACTATGGCTACACCTTC. Full variable domain (rest looked up from reference TRBV12-5 and TRBJ1-2): DARVTQTPRHKVTEMGQEVTMRCQPILGHNTVFWYRQTMMQGLELLAYFRNRAPLDDSGMPKDRFSAEMPDATLATLKIQPSEPRDSAVYFCASGPRVQGKNYGYTFGSGTRLTVV.

V gene TRBV3-1 combines with J gene TRBJ2-2; 10 bases align to TRBD2. The V gene's germline CDR1 is LGHDT and CDR2 YNNKEL (reference sequence). The V gene end was trimmed by 0 bases and the J gene end by 1 base; junction bases not matched to a gene: 8. CDR3 length: 19 amino acids. CDR3 DNA: TGTGCCAGCAGCCAAGATCGGCCTAGCGGGAGTAGGAACACCGGGGAGCTGTTTTTT. Encoded protein: CASSQDRPSGSRNTGELFF.

V gene TRBV20-1 combines with J gene TRBJ2-1; 14 bases fit TRBD2. Per germline, CDR1 DFQATT and CDR2 SNEGSKA (reference sequence). V lost 6 bases and J lost 6; bases outside the gene matches: 10. This CDR3 spans 16 amino acids. CDR3 sequence: CSASGTSGRFPNEQFF. DNA of the CDR3: TGCAGTGCCAGCGGGACTAGCGGGAGATTCCCCAATGAGCAGTTCTTC.

The gene calls are TRBV20-1 and TRBJ1-5; D uncertain. Germline CDR1 DFQATT, CDR2 SNEGSKA (reference sequence). V lost 6 bases and J lost 2, with 14 bases in between. The CDR3 consists of 14 residues. DNA for the CDR3: TGCAGTGCCAGCGACACCCCCGGCAATCAGCCCCAGCATTTT. Translation gives CSASDTPGNQPQHF.

This chain joins TRBV29-1 and TRBJ2-1; D may correspond to TRBD1 or TRBD2 (5 bases each). Germline CDR1 reads SQVTM; CDR2 reads ANQGSEA. This CDR3 has 14 residues. V gave up 6 bases and J gave up 4 bases, with 16 bases separating them. The DNA for the CDR3 is TGCAGCGTGTACCGGGACGCTTCATACAATGAGCAGTTCTTC. Translation gives CSVYRDASYNEQFF.

This clonotype was seen a handful of times. CDR3 region: CASSYSMSGNTGELFF. The CDR3 bases are TGTGCCAGCAGTTACTCGATGTCGGGTAACACCGGGGAGCTGTTTTTT. The rearrangement uses TRBV6-5 and TRBJ2-2; D call uncertain. In germline, CDR1 is MNHEY, CDR2 SVGAGI. The V and J ends lost 0 bases and 2 bases respectively, with 10 bases between them. CDR3 length equals 16 residues.

The rearrangement links TRBV12-3 or TRBV12-4 to TRBJ1-4, with 8 positions matching TRBD1. J was trimmed by 6 bases and V by 5 bases; bases with no gene match: 5. This CDR3 has 14 residues. CDR3 in DNA: TGTGCCAGCAGTCCACAGACAGGGGATGAAAAACTGTTTTTT. It encodes CASSPQTGDEKLFF.

The table lists this clonotype with many counts. This chain links TRBV5-1 with TRBJ2-5, with a tentative D call TRBD1 (6 bases). The germline V gene has CDR1 SGHRS and CDR2 YFSETQ. This CDR3 contains 15 residues. The V gene lost 0 bases and the J gene lost 5 bases, with 14 bases spanning the gap. The CDR3 bases are TGCGCCAGCAGCTTGGCCAACAGGGTAGGCGAGACCCAGTACTTC. This sequence encodes CASSLANRVGETQYF.

CDR3 nucleotides: TGCAGTCCCACCCAGTGGGATACGCAGTATTTT. It codes for CSPTQWDTQYF. The V and J genes are TRBV20-1 and TRBJ2-3, with unresolved D. The length of the CDR3 is 11 residues. The ends were cut back, 8 bases at V and 6 bases at J, with 12 bases in the middle. CDR1 DFQATT and CDR2 SNEGSKA come from the germline V gene (reference sequence).

The chain combines TRBV7-9 with TRBJ2-2; 12 nucleotides agree with TRBD1. Per germline, CDR1 SEHNR and CDR2 FQNEAQ (reference sequence). The CDR3 spans 17 residues. V shed 3 bases and J 0 bases; nucleotides not matched to a gene: 2. CDR3 amino acids: CASSFGTGGANTGELFF. For the CDR3, the DNA is TGTGCCAGCAGCTTCGGGACAGGGGGCGCGAACACCGGGGAGCTGTTTTTT.

This clonotype was recorded many times. The V call is TRBV5-1, the J call TRBJ2-1; 7 bases agree with TRBD1. Germline V CDR1 and CDR2: SGHRS, YFSETQ. CDR3 size: 14 residues. V lost 6 bases and J lost 8; bases outside the gene matches: 11. DNA of the CDR3: TGCGCCAGCAAACCGGGACAGTTTCGCGATGAGCAGTTCTTC. Its protein product is CASKPGQFRDEQFF.

This chain's CDR3 is CASSSSGRAGTDTQYF. CDR3 in DNA: TGTGCCAGCAGCTCTAGCGGGAGGGCGGGCACAGATACGCAGTATTTT. V gene TRBV5-4 combines with J gene TRBJ2-3; 12 bases map to TRBD2. Trimming cost V 3 bases and J 1 base; bases outside gene matches: 3. The CDR3 sequence is 16 residues long. CDR1 is SGHNT, CDR2 YYREEE, per germline (reference sequence).